This T cell receptor (beta chain) was recorded in a study of cytomegalovirus exposure and HLA in healthy donors (dated by TCRdb to about 2017). For the study in its entirety: An earlier analysis of approximately 600 of the donors reported approximately 270 Gb of sequence data and 117 million unique TCR beta sequences from about 200 million T cells. Because of strong linkage in the cohort, a handful of DR-DQ haplotypes were treated as single units for association and clustering. The number of typed donors differed by locus: about 620-630 for A, B, C, DRB1 and DQB1; 500 to 550 for DQA1; 606 for DPA1; and about 450 for DPB1. Rather than using new phenotypic data, the later analysis identified candidate immune exposures from TCR beta sequences and from how often those sequences occurred across donors. Donor age, sex, ethnicity and CMV serostatus were compiled alongside the repertoire data. To predict cytomegalovirus infection status, the study brought together high-throughput TCR immunosequencing, statistical association of individual TCRs with disease status, and machine learning. The study profiled the T cell repertoires of 500 to 800 subjects by immunosequencing and related them to cytomegalovirus serostatus. In a later genetic analysis, genome-wide SNP genotypes for about three fifths of the 666 donors were used, and that subset was treated as a discovery cohort. A later analysis re-analyzed previously published TCR beta repertoires from approximately 700 donors and added high-resolution HLA genotyping to study TCR occurrence patterns. Of the approximately 400 genotyped donors, less than 90% were placed in the genetic ancestry cluster associated with self-reported Caucasian donors. An earlier analysis of roughly 580 of the donors used high-throughput TCR beta sequencing to judge whether each TCR beta V gene segment behaved as functional or pseudogenic. Among a few hundred genotyped donors of the cohort, an average of roughly 240,000 unique TCR beta nucleotide sequences were sequenced per donor, roughly a sixth of them non-productive. An early release that covered 500 to 800 HLA-typed donors contained about 300 gigabases of sequencing data and roughly 84 million unique TCR sequences. In addition to the first cohort of around 670 subjects, a separate validation cohort of 130 or so different subjects was used. The study aimed to test whether cataloging public T cell receptors could reveal signatures of past pathogen exposure. HLA typing included class I and class II loci at four-digit resolution. Every discovery cohort repertoire had been produced on one sequencing platform. Paper-wide results and their limitations: When HLA alleles, especially DR and DQ, strongly co-occurred, attributing TCR associations to individual alleles was difficult. Because some donors lacked HLA typing at each locus, the association tests relied only on the typed subset. At a false discovery rate of 0.05, a later analysis linked under 20,000 TCR beta sequences to specific HLA alleles. Compared with equally common non-associated chains, HLA-associated TCR beta chains in a later analysis were more clonally expanded and had lower generation probabilities. In an earlier analysis of roughly 500 of the donors, most TCR beta V segments appeared in productive rearrangements about 87% or about 30% of the time, broadly matching IMGT annotations. In both the original and validation cohorts, the classifier was reported to diagnose cytomegalovirus status with high specificity and sensitivity. A later analysis reported that several top co-occurrence clusters appeared linked to parvovirus B19, influenza, CMV and Epstein-Barr virus. A later genetic analysis reported fewer N-insertions in productive TCRs among donors in an Asian-associated ancestry cluster than the roughly 620-donor mean. CMV serostatus was the only immune exposure information available for the cohort. According to a later analysis, TCR association rates differed among HLA loci, with DRB1 alleles showing the most associated TCRs and HLA-C alleles showing the fewest. V-gene and J-gene trimming of TCR beta chains was associated with a missense DCLRE1C variant in a later genetic analysis, and the association was replicated in an independent cohort. This cohort had only TCR beta chains sequenced, and the lack of alpha or paired-chain data limited which features could be detected. In a later analysis, most CMV-associated TCR beta chains were found to appear HLA-restricted, with HLA associations seemingly driven largely by CMV exposure. Linkage disequilibrium might explain the correlated functional status among segregating V segments, but an unknown experimental factor could not be ruled out. A group of highly shared sequence variants was considered likely to be a technical artifact of the sequencing pipeline. Most TCR sequences were observed very rarely across donors, whereas some public TCRs were present in many individuals. Presence/absence analyses assumed roughly uniform sequencing depth across donors, an assumption that may not hold. About 15 rarely observed V segments, including chromosome 9 orphons, were excluded from the earlier analysis of about 600 of the donors because counts were too low. A total of 150 to 200 TCR beta chains were listed by the study as associated with cytomegalovirus. A further reported finding was that TCR beta sequences accurately predicted the HLA-A and HLA-B alleles for most subjects in the first cohort. It was suggested by the authors that the approach could potentially be generalized to other disease states and immunological phenotypes. Some IMGT-functional V segments, including TRBV6-2 and TRBV6-3, could not be told apart with the 87-base-pair reads, so those segments were excluded. A few of the identified cytomegalovirus-associated TCR beta chains were confirmed in vitro to be specific for cytomegalovirus antigens.

The library came from the immunoSEQ multiplex PCR assay. For the multiplex PCR, a mixture combining 60 forward primers for TCR Vbeta segments and 13 reverse primers for TCR Jbeta segments was used. The CDR3 region of rearranged TCR beta genes was amplified from genomic DNA with a multiplex PCR assay. On the Illumina HiSeq System, the amplified TCR beta libraries were sequenced as 87-base-pair reads. The source study handled its data this way. In a later analysis, some 80 million unique TCR beta chains were counted across the 500 to 850 repertoires, and some 10 million of these chains were shared by at least two donors. Raw reads were error-corrected and collapsed into unique sequences with a nearest-neighbor algorithm that merged closely related sequences to remove PCR and sequencing errors. V, D and J gene segments were assigned by aligning CDR3 sequences to IMGT reference sequences. For a sequence to be retained, at least a six-nucleotide match to both a V gene segment and a J gene segment was required. A rearrangement counted as productive if the CDR3 had no stop codons and remained in frame with V and J, and every other rearrangement counted as non-productive. CDR3 was defined by IMGT convention, running from the second conserved V-encoded cysteine to the conserved J-encoded phenylalanine. In an earlier analysis of more than 550 of the donors, sequences lacking an unambiguous match to a single V gene segment were excluded. An earlier analysis of about 600 of the donors called V segments functional above 56.7% productive rearrangements and segregating when the between-donor standard deviation exceeded 5%. To diagnose cytomegalovirus status from the catalog of TCR beta chain sequences, a statistical classification framework was built. In a later analysis, TCR nucleotide sequences were compared against IMGT/GENE-DB human TR gene sequences so that V and J genes could be assigned. Using the TCRdist pipeline, a later analysis assigned CDR3 sequences along with most-parsimonious VDJ recombination scenarios. A later analysis defined each TCR beta chain by its CDR3 amino acid sequence plus V-gene family, and excluded reads lacking a unique V-gene family. A later analysis removed 550 to 700 highly shared, low-generation-probability nucleotide sequences to deal with suspected cross-contamination and a sequencing artifact. A later analysis calculated a clonal expansion index for each public chain from normalized within-repertoire ranks of inferred template counts. In a later analysis, generation probabilities were computed with a VDJ recombination model fitted to out-of-frame rearrangements, and the resulting probabilities were checked against IGoR. A later analysis scored TCR-TCR, TCR-HLA and TCR-CMV co-occurrence with hypergeometric tests, applying a repertoire-size bias correction to TCR pairs. In a later analysis, false discovery rates were estimated by permuting HLA or CMV assignments 20 times. In a later analysis, co-occurring TCRs were grouped with DBSCAN, and TCRdist sequence similarity was added when clustering was performed within HLA-allele-positive subsets. Co-occurrence clustering excluded repertoires with fewer than 30,000 or more than 120,000 public chains, plus five with anomalous nucleotide sharing. TCRdb holds this immuneACCESS table with in-frame rearrangements only. Some clones are missing; in checked studies, unresolved V genes explain under half, and the rest has no known cause. V, J and clone size were drawn from that table, and D and trimming were deduced from the DNA. The sample has fewer than 200,000 clones on record, 80% of them singletons. The ten largest make up about 4.8% of the sample.

V has 0 bases trimmed and J has 5 bases trimmed; junction bases matching no gene number 3. CDR1 and CDR2 are drawn from the germline V gene: MNHNS, SASEGT. CDR3 length: 16 amino acids, cysteine to phenylalanine. The read is trimmed to its CDR3 DNA, 48 bases read in frame from base 1. The cohort comprised 550 to 700 healthy bone marrow donors. All cohort members were sampled while nominally healthy, although unrecorded immune exposures were likely present. The donor tested CMV seronegative and was one of the 352 seronegative cohort members. A peripheral blood sample was collected from each donor, and TCR beta sequencing was performed on peripheral blood mononuclear cells. The Qiagen DNeasy Blood Extraction Kit was used to extract genomic DNA from the blood cell samples. Of note for this clone: Its antigen remains undetermined. Base qualities are not at hand, and no much larger clone is one base apart.

The chain is made from TRBV6-1 and TRBJ2-5; 13 middle bases align to TRBD2. This TCR came from a young man in good health and CMV-seronegative. Sequences were obtained from PBMCs. The DNA sequence follows: TGTGCCAGCAGTGAAGCCCCACTAGCGGGAGGGGAGACCCAGTACTTC. Its coded protein is CASSEAPLAGGETQYF.